The 14 T cell receptor beta chains below all came from one sample that was sequenced in a study of blood T cell repertoires in COVID-19. Data came from immunoSEQ multiplex PCR; TCRdb stores just in-frame clones and leaves some out. The sample lists tens of thousands of clones, just over 85% occurring once. Material for sequencing was peripheral blood. The receptors were gathered from a man aged 65 to 79 with acute or convalescent COVID-19.

V is TRBV2 and J is TRBJ2-7; D uncertain. CDR3 length: 13 amino acids. The germline V gene has CDR1 SNHLY and CDR2 FYNNEI. Trimming removed 7 bases at V and 5 bases at J, with 15 bases between. In nucleotides, the CDR3 is TGTGCCAGCACGCCTTGGTTCGCGAACGAGCAGTACTTC. It codes for CASTPWFANEQYF.

This rearrangement joins TRBV24-1 to TRBJ2-5; TRBD2 is a possible D gene (6 bases). V dropped 3 bases and J dropped 5 bases, with 18 bases sitting between them. CDR3 size: 16 residues. Germline V gene data show CDR1 as KGHDR and CDR2 as SFDVKD. The CDR3 DNA follows: TGTGCCACCAGTGATGTTGACACCGCGGGGCATGAGACCCAGTACTTC. As protein: CATSDVDTAGHETQYF.

This sequence joins TRBV4-2 and TRBJ1-2; tentatively, D is TRBD1 (6 bases). Trimming left V 0 bases short and J 5 bases short, with 13 bases between. The germline CDR1 and CDR2 sequences are LGHNA and YNFKEQ. This CDR3 spans 15 amino acids. CDR3 protein: CASSQDTQGLYGYTF. CDR3 coding DNA: TGTGCCAGCAGCCAAGATACTCAGGGGCTGTATGGCTACACCTTC.

The chain joins TRBV28 to TRBJ1-6, with 9 bases identical to TRBD1. This CDR3 is built from 17 residues. CDR1 is MDHEN, CDR2 SYDVKM, per germline. V lost 1 base to trimming and J lost 8 bases; unmatched junction nucleotides: 9. CDR3 amino acids: CASSLSPGQGGDSPLHF. In DNA, the CDR3 is TGTGCCAGCAGTTTATCTCCGGGACAGGGAGGAGATTCACCCCTCCACTTT.

This clone was seen a handful of times. This chain uses TRBV5-6 with TRBJ1-4, with D possibly being TRBD1 (5 bases). Trimming took off 2 bases at V and 6 bases at J, with 8 bases between the two ends. Germline values: CDR1 SGHDT, CDR2 YYEEEE. The CDR3 totals 13 residues. CDR3 residues: CASSFFRDEKLFF. CDR3 coding DNA: TGTGCCAGCAGCTTTTTCAGGGATGAAAAACTGTTTTTT.

The chain combines TRBV28 with TRBJ2-7, with TRBD2 as a possible D gene (6 bases). The V and J ends lost 6 bases and 3 bases respectively, with 18 bases between them. From germline, CDR1 is MDHEN and CDR2 SYDVKM. There are 15 residues in the CDR3. CDR3 sequence (DNA): TGTGCCAGCAGCAGCGGACCGGGGAGGAACTACGAGCAGTACGTC. The encoded protein is CASSSGPGRNYEQYV.

The V and J genes are TRBV24-1 and TRBJ1-2; 9 nucleotides match TRBD1. The CDR3 loop spans 17 amino acids. The ends lost 5 bases at V and 1 base at J; junction bases unmatched: 10. The germline V gene encodes CDR1 KGHDR and CDR2 SFDVKD. The CDR3 bases are TGTGCCACCAGTGCAGGGACAGGGAGGGAGGGTAACTATGGCTACACCTTC. This encodes CATSAGTGREGNYGYTF.

V and J are TRBV6-5 and TRBJ1-4; D gene ambiguous. CDR1 is MNHEY and CDR2 is SVGAGI in the germline V gene. This CDR3 is built from 14 residues. V dropped 2 bases and J dropped 7 bases, with 11 bases sitting between them. The CDR3 bases are TGTGCCAGCAGTTACGACGGTCGGGGTGAAAAACTGTTTTTT. Its translation is CASSYDGRGEKLFF.

This clone turned up a few times. The chain couples TRBV7-9 to TRBJ1-6; possible D gene TRBD1, 6 bases. The CDR3 runs to 13 residues. Per the germline V gene, CDR1 is SEHNR and CDR2 is FQNEAQ (reference sequence). Trimming removed 5 bases from V and 8 bases from J, with 10 bases in between. In DNA form, the CDR3 reads TGTGCCAGCAGCCTGGGGGCCTATTCACCCCTCCACTTT. Protein: CASSLGAYSPLHF.

The chain combines TRBV2 with TRBJ1-5; weak D call: TRBD1 (6 bases). There are 15 residues in the CDR3. Germline CDR1 is SNHLY and CDR2 is FYNNEI. The V end lost 2 bases, the J end lost 3 bases, and 11 bases lay between the germline ends. This CDR3 is CASSEYGQYNQPQHF. The CDR3 coding sequence is TGTGCCAGCAGTGAATACGGACAGTACAATCAGCCCCAGCATTTT.

Written as DNA, the CDR3 is TGTGCCAGCAGTACCGGGACAGACGGAAACACCATATATTTT. Amino acid sequence: CASSTGTDGNTIYF. The chain uses TRBV2 and TRBJ1-3, with TRBD1 matching over 7 bases. Germline CDR1 and CDR2: SNHLY and FYNNEI. The CDR3 is 14 amino acids. V gave up 5 bases and J gave up 4 bases; unmatched junction bases: 5.

This clone showed up just a few times. The genes are TRBV12-3 or TRBV12-4 and TRBJ1-1, with unresolved D. V lost 9 bases and J lost 1, with 6 bases in between. The CDR3 is made up of 11 amino acids. CDR3 DNA sequence: TGTGCCAGTACTGAGAACACTGAAGCTTTCTTT. Protein: CASTENTEAFF.

The CDR3 sequence: CASSFDKQYF. CDR3 in DNA: TGTGCCAGCAGCTTCGACAAGCAGTATTTT. The V gene is TRBV7-9, the J gene TRBJ2-3; D remains ambiguous. The germline CDR1 and CDR2 sequences are SEHNR and FQNEAQ (reference sequence). This CDR3 contains 10 residues. Trimming cost V 3 bases and J 11 bases, with 6 bases left between them. Filled out from reference TRBV7-9 and TRBJ2-3, the complete variable domain reads DTGVSQNPRHKITKRGQNVTFRCDPISEHNRLYWYRQTLGQGPEFLTYFQNEAQLEKSRLLSDRFSAERPKGSFSTLEIQRTEQGDSAMYLCASSFDKQYFGPGTRLTVL.

The chain combines TRBV27 with TRBJ2-7; TRBD1 is a possible D gene (5 bases). Trimming left V 5 bases short and J 2 bases short, with 13 bases between. The V gene's germline CDR1 is MNHEY and CDR2 SMNVEV (reference sequence). There are 14 residues in the CDR3. The CDR3 nucleotides read TGTGCCAGCAGTGCGTCATTACAGGCCTACGAGCAGTACTTC. Residues: CASSASLQAYEQYF.